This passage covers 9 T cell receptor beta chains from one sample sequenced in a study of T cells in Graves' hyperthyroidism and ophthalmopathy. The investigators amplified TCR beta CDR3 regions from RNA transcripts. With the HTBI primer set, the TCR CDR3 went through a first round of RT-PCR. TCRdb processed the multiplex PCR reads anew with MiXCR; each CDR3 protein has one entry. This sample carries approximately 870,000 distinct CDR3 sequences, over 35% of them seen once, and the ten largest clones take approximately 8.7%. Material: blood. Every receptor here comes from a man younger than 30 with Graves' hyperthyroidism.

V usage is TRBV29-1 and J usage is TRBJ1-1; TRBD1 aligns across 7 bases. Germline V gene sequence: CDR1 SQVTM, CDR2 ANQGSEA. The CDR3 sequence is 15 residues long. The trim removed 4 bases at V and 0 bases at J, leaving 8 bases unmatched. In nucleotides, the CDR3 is TGCAGCGTTGCGACAGGGTATTCTATGAACACTGAAGCTTTCTTT. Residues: CSVATGYSMNTEAFF.

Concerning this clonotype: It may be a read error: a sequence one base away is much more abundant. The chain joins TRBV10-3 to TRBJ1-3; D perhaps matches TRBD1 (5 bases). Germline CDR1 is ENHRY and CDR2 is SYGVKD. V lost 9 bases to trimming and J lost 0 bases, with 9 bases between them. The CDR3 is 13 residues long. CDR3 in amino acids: CAISGTSGNTIYF. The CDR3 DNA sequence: TGTGCCATTTCCGGGACCTCTGGAAACACCATATATTTT.

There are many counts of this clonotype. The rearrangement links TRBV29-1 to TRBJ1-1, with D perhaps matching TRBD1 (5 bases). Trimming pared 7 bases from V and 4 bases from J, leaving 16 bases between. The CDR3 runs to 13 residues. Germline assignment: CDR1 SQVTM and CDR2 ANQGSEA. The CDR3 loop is CSASRGGATEAFF. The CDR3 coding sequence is TGCAGCGCCAGCCGGGGTGGGGCCACTGAAGCTTTCTTT.

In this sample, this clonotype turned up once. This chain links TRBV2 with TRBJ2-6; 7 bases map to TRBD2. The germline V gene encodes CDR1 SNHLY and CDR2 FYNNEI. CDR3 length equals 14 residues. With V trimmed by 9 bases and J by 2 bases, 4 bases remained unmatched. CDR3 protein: CASGRGAGANVLTF. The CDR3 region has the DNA TGTGCCAGTGGCCGGGGGGCTGGGGCCAACGTCCTGACTTTC. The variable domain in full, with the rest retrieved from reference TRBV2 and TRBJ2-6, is EPEVTQTPSHQVTQMGQEVILRCVPISNHLYFYWYRQILGQKVEFLVSFYNNEISEKSEIFDDQFSVERPDGSNFTLKIRSTKLEDSAMYFCASGRGAGANVLTFGAGSRLTVL.

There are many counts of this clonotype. The CDR3 loop reads CSVVLDSLYF. The CDR3 DNA reads as TGCAGCGTTGTCCTGGACAGCCTATATTTT. The chain combines TRBV29-1 with TRBJ1-3; the D gene is possibly TRBD1 (6 bases). Germline CDR1 SQVTM, CDR2 ANQGSEA. Trimming stripped 4 bases from V and 14 bases from J, with 12 bases between. The CDR3 covers 10 residues.

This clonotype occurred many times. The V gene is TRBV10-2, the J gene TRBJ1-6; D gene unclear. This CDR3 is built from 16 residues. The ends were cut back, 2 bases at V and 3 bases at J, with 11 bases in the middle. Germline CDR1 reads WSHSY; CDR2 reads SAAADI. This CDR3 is CASSESPRNYNSPLHF. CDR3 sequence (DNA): TGCGCCAGCAGTGAGAGTCCACGGAACTATAATTCACCCCTCCACTTT.

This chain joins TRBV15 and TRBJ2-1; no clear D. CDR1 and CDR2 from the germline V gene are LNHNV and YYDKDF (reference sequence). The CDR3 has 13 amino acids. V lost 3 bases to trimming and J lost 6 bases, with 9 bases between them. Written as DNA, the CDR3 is TGTGCCACCAGCAGTAACAGAATCAATGAGCAGTTCTTC. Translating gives CATSSNRINEQFF.

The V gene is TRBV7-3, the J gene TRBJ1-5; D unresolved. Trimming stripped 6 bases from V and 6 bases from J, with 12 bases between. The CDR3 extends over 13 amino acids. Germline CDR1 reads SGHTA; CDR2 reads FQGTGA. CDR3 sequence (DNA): TGTGCCAGCAGTTTTTTCGGTGGTCAGCCCCAGCATTTT. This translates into CASSFFGGQPQHF. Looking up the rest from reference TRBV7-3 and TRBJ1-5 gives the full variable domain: GAGVSQTPSNKVTEKGKYVELRCDPISGHTALYWYRQSLGQGPEFLIYFQGTGAADDSGLPNDRFFAVRPEGSVSTLKIQRTERGDSAVYLCASSFFGGQPQHFGDGTRLSIL.

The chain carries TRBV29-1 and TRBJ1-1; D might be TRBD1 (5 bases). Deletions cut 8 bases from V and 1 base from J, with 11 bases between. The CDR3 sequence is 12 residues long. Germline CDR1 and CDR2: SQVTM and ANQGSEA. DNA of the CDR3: TGCAGCCAAGTGGGACGGAACACTGAAGCTTTCTTT. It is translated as CSQVGRNTEAFF.